This T cell receptor beta chain was profiled in a study of blood T cells in healthy people across ages. Primed by a sample-barcoded 5' primer and a J-beta primer mix, a second PCR proceeded for about 7 to 11 cycles. TCRdb recomputed calls from the 5' RACE reads with MiXCR, one row per CDR3 protein. The sample holds around 970,000 distinct CDR3 sequences, roughly half seen once. The junction had 10 bases not matched to a gene; V was cut back by 6 bases and J by 11 bases. The CDR3 spans 13 residues. Germline values: CDR1 LGHDT, CDR2 YNNKEL (reference sequence). The chain carries TRBV3-1 and TRBJ2-5; 9 bases fit TRBD1. Sequenced material: blood. This receptor was obtained from a woman aged 55 to 70 in good health. CDR3 residues: CASSRDRDNEQYF. In DNA form, the CDR3 reads TGTGCCAGCAGTCGGGACAGGGACAATGAGCAGTACTTC.